This T cell receptor beta chain appears in the sequencing data of a study of blood T cell repertoires in COVID-19. Study information: Collection of acute and convalescent COVID-19 samples took place in the United States, Italy and Spain. The cDNA or gDNA used as material had been derived from T cells, B-cell-depleted T cells, or PBMCs.

Germline CDR1 MGHRA, CDR2 YSYEKL. This CDR3 contains 14 residues. Trimming at V came to 4 bases and at J to 4 bases, leaving 3 bases not matched to a gene. Original data processing: Counts of nucleated cells, estimated from reference gene primer amplification, were obtained. Sequencing used immunoSEQ multiplex PCR; TCRdb keeps in-frame clones, though not all of them. V and J calls and clone size follow that table, whereas D and trimming were derived from the DNA. This sample carries around 270,000 clones, roughly 90% of them seen once, and the ten largest clones take approximately 4.6%. The clonotype was recovered from a man aged 40-49 years with acute or convalescent COVID-19. The chain uses TRBV4-1 and TRBJ2-2; 7 nucleotides line up with TRBD1. The sample taken for sequencing was peripheral blood. As DNA, the CDR3 is TGCGCCAGCAGCCTGACAGGGTTCACCGGGGAGCTGTTTTTT. It is translated as CASSLTGFTGELFF.